The 6 T cell receptor beta chains reported below all come from one sample, sequenced in a study of graft-versus-host responses after intestinal transplantation. Using immunoSEQ multiplex PCR, the repertoire was profiled, and TCRdb retains in-frame clones only, with some absent. The sample consists of roughly 69,000 clones, approximately 90% of them appearing once. Antigens of these TCRs are unknown. This specimen was unstimulated CD8+ T cells sorted from spleen or lymph node cells, taken before transplant. Receptors originate from a human donor who was the organ donor for an intestinal transplant.

The chain joins TRBV7-9 to TRBJ2-1, with D tentatively TRBD2 (6 bases). The germline CDR1 and CDR2 sequences are SEHNR and FQNEAQ (reference sequence). CDR3 length equals 13 residues. V was clipped by 3 bases and J by 8 bases, with 11 bases between them. The CDR3 here is CASSFSGGDEQFF. In DNA form, the CDR3 reads TGTGCCAGCAGCTTTAGTGGAGGGGATGAGCAGTTCTTC.

CDR3 sequence (DNA): TGTGCCAGCAGCTTAGGCGAGTTCGTCTCCGACTCTGGGGCCAACGTCCTGACTTTC. It specifies CASSLGEFVSDSGANVLTF. This sequence joins TRBV7-8 and TRBJ2-6; D is unclear. CDR1 and CDR2 from the germline V gene are SGHVS and FQNEAQ. Trimming removed 1 base at V and 0 bases at J, with 16 bases between. This CDR3 region has 19 residues.

This chain uses TRBV5-1 with TRBJ2-7; TRBD2 aligns across 10 bases. V trimming: 4 bases; J trimming: 6 bases; junction bases outside the gene matches: 4. CDR1 SGHRS and CDR2 YFSETQ come from the germline V gene. The CDR3 is made up of 13 amino acids. The CDR3 coding sequence is TGCGCCAGCAGCCTAGCGGGAGTCAGCGAGCAGTACTTC. Translated: CASSLAGVSEQYF.

The chain is built from TRBV29-1 and TRBJ1-5, with a tentative D call TRBD1 (5 bases). The germline gives CDR1 SQVTM, CDR2 ANQGSEA. V gave up 2 bases and J gave up 1 base, with 6 bases separating them. CDR3 length equals 13 residues. The CDR3 loop is CSVEQGSNQPQHF. CDR3 nucleotides: TGCAGCGTTGAACAGGGCAGCAATCAGCCCCAGCATTTT.

The chain carries TRBV12-5 and TRBJ2-5; TRBD1 aligns across 9 bases. V lost 6 bases and J lost 1; bases outside the gene matches: 6. CDR3 size: 15 residues. Germline CDR1 and CDR2: LGHNT and FRNRAP. The chain's CDR3 is CASGPGQGIQETQYF. The CDR3 DNA follows: TGTGCTAGTGGGCCGGGACAGGGTATCCAAGAGACCCAGTACTTC.

The genes are TRBV27 and TRBJ1-4; no reliable D call. This CDR3 contains 15 residues. Germline CDR1 reads MNHEY; CDR2 reads SMNVEV (reference sequence). V gave up 2 bases and J gave up 4 bases, with 11 bases separating them. CDR3 amino acids: CASSLQRRGNEKLFF. CDR3 sequence (DNA): TGTGCCAGCAGTTTACAGAGGCGGGGTAATGAAAAACTGTTTTTT.